This T cell receptor beta chain originates from a study of Graves' ophthalmopathy and Graves' hyperthyroidism. CDR3 regions of TCR beta were amplified from RNA transcripts. HTBI primers were employed in first-round RT-PCR, then a second-round multiplex PCR followed. TCRdb recomputed calls from the multiplex PCR reads with MiXCR, one row per CDR3 protein. The table records around 660,000 distinct CDR3 sequences, about two fifths of them present only once. This clonotype was seen many times. Its antigen is not identified. Overall study findings and caveats: For predicting ophthalmopathy progression, the model had almost 71% sensitivity and 72.22% specificity.

The PBMCs used were ones drawn from approximately 10 ml of fresh peripheral blood. The V gene end was trimmed by 5 bases and the J gene end by 5 bases; junction bases not matched to a gene: 5. This CDR3 comprises 14 residues. Germline CDR1 reads SGHVS; CDR2 reads FQNEAQ. Material: peripheral blood. This TCR came from an adult man with Graves' ophthalmopathy. J is TRBJ2-7 and V is TRBV7-8; 11 bases map to TRBD1. DNA for the CDR3: TGTGCCAGCAGCCCCTGGACAGGGGGCGACGAGCAGTACTTC. This encodes CASSPWTGGDEQYF.